The clone carrying this T cell receptor beta chain occurred once. The sample is drawn from a study of blood T cell repertoires in COVID-19. Overall study: The United States, Italy and Spain provided the acute and convalescent COVID-19 samples. From T cells, B-cell-depleted T cells, or PBMCs came the material, which was cDNA or gDNA.

CDR3 length equals 15 residues. Germline values: CDR1 LNHDA, CDR2 SQIVND (reference sequence). The trim removed 5 bases at V and 7 bases at J, leaving 11 bases unmatched. In the authors' workflow: Researchers report that nucleated cell counts were estimated from reference gene primer amplification. The assay was immunoSEQ multiplex PCR, and TCRdb's table has in-frame clones only and misses some. V and J calls plus clone size are reproduced from that table; the DNA served to infer D and trimming. The sample lists about 170,000 clones, around 93% occurring once. The sequence came from a woman between 50 and 59 years old with acute or convalescent COVID-19. V gene TRBV19 combines with J gene TRBJ1-5, with 7 bases matching TRBD1. What was sequenced was peripheral blood. CDR3 DNA sequence: TGTGCCAGTAGTCCTTCTAAGACAGGGTGGCAGCCCCAGCATTTT. Translation gives CASSPSKTGWQPQHF. The complete variable domain, with remaining parts taken from reference TRBV19 and TRBJ1-5, reads DGGITQSPKYLFRKEGQNVTLSCEQNLNHDAMYWYRQDPGQGLRLIYYSQIVNDFQKGDIAEGYSVSREKKESFPLTVTSAQKNPTAFYLCASSPSKTGWQPQHFGDGTRLSIL.